This record concerns one T cell receptor (beta chain) sequence. A read error may produce the germline difference seen at one junction end. The data originate from a study of CD8 T cells in Susac syndrome. The CDR3 totals 15 residues. Looked up from germline, CDR1 is SQVTM and CDR2 is ANQGSEA. The TEMRA cells underwent FACS enrichment, while the CD8+ and CD4+ T cells underwent negative isolation. Reverse transcription of roughly 0.5 to 1 ug RNA used random hexamers. With immunoSEQ multiplex PCR, TCR beta CDR3 was amplified across 54 Vbeta and 13 Jbeta. TCRdb reprocessed the immunoSEQ multiplex PCR reads with MiXCR, giving one entry per CDR3 protein. The sample lists around 300,000 distinct CDR3 sequences; approximately 91% were seen once.

The genes are TRBV29-1 and TRBJ2-3; 7 nucleotides line up with TRBD2. Sequencing was done on a sample of CD8+ T cells from PBMCs. The sequence was obtained from a human donor with multiple sclerosis. CDR3 in amino acids: CSVEEQRGAEDTQYF. Written as DNA, the CDR3 is TGCAGCGTAGAAGAGCAGCGGGGAGCGGAGGATACGCAGTATTTT.